The following is a T cell receptor beta chain sequence with its context. This sample is part of a study of blood T cell repertoires in COVID-19. For the study at large: Material from acute and convalescent COVID-19 was sourced from the United States, Italy and Spain.

Profiling relied on immunoSEQ multiplex PCR, and the TCRdb table lists in-frame clones only, not all of them. The repertoire consists of around 150,000 clones, with approximately 83% occurring once and the leading ten covering approximately 8%. The CDR3 is 17 residues long. Deletions cut 2 bases from V and 5 bases from J, with 19 bases between. The germline V gene has CDR1 MDHEN and CDR2 SYDVKM. The rearrangement joins TRBV28 to TRBJ2-1; possibly TRBD1 for D (6 bases). The specimen was peripheral blood. The sequence was obtained from a man in his 60s with acute or convalescent COVID-19. The CDR3 DNA follows: TGTGCCAGCAGTTTACTTCGGGGCAGGGACACCAACAATGAGCAGTTCTTC. The encoded protein is CASSLLRGRDTNNEQFF.